The 3 T cell receptor beta chains below were found in one sample sequenced in a study of cytomegalovirus exposure and HLA in healthy donors. The assay was immunoSEQ multiplex PCR, and TCRdb's table has in-frame clones only and misses some. Altogether 110,000 or so clones are present, over 65% being singletons, with the ten largest covering roughly 2%. Sequencing was done on a sample of PBMCs. These receptors came from a woman between 25 and 40 years old in good health and CMV-seronegative.

CDR3 protein: CASSLRTGKGLNTEAFF. CDR3 coding DNA: TGTGCCAGCAGCTTACGCACAGGGAAGGGTTTGAACACTGAAGCTTTCTTT. The chain employs TRBV7-8 and TRBJ1-1, with D possibly TRBD1 on 6 matching bases. CDR1 and CDR2 from the germline V gene are SGHVS and FQNEAQ. Trimming pared 2 bases from V and 0 bases from J, leaving 16 bases between. This CDR3 contains 17 residues.

This sequence joins TRBV2 and TRBJ1-6; tentative D call: TRBD1 (6 bases). V lost 4 bases and J lost 0, with 13 bases in between. Per the germline V gene, CDR1 is SNHLY and CDR2 is FYNNEI. The CDR3 sequence is 17 residues long. The CDR3 is CASSARTVSSYNSPLHF. CDR3 bases: TGTGCCAGCAGTGCAAGGACAGTAAGCTCCTATAATTCACCCCTCCACTTT.

The J gene is TRBJ1-1, the V gene TRBV12-5; maybe TRBD1 (5 bases). Germline V gene sequence: CDR1 LGHNT, CDR2 FRNRAP. The CDR3 totals 14 residues. The germline V and J ends were trimmed by 7 bases and 5 bases, with 17 bases remaining between them. The CDR3: CASAPTDGWTEAFF. Here the CDR3 DNA reads TGTGCTAGTGCCCCGACAGACGGGTGGACTGAAGCTTTCTTT. The full variable domain, completed using reference TRBV12-5 and TRBJ1-1, is DARVTQTPRHKVTEMGQEVTMRCQPILGHNTVFWYRQTMMQGLELLAYFRNRAPLDDSGMPKDRFSAEMPDATLATLKIQPSEPRDSAVYFCASAPTDGWTEAFFGQGTRLTVV.